The rows below give T cell receptor beta chains drawn from one sample of a study of cytomegalovirus exposure and HLA in healthy donors. Method: immunoSEQ multiplex PCR; TCRdb's copy keeps in-frame clones and lacks some. The sample includes roughly 110,000 clones, approximately 80% of them seen just once. Sequences were obtained from PBMCs. These TCRs come from a woman between 18 and 29 years old in good health and CMV-seronegative. Each CDR3 is given with its conserved first and last residue. The D gene is left open where the match is weak. Expanded clones get a size class; other rows say once, few or many, or leave the size out.

clone_size,j_call,v_call,d_call,cdr3_aa,cdr3_nt
NA,TRBJ2-7,TRBV5-8,TRBD2,CASSLAKTSGSYEQYF,TGTGCCAGCAGCTTGGCCAAGACTAGCGGATCCTACGAGCAGTACTTC
NA,TRBJ2-3,TRBV18,NA,CASSSLDSGDTQYF,TGTGCCAGCTCATCACTGGACAGTGGAGATACGCAGTATTTT
NA,TRBJ1-2,TRBV27,NA,CASSPSRTAVSGYTF,TGTGCCAGCAGTCCCTCTAGGACAGCCGTGTCCGGCTACACCTTC
NA,TRBJ2-7,TRBV6-5,NA,CASSPDRSSYEQYF,TGTGCCAGCAGTCCTGACAGGAGCTCCTACGAGCAGTACTTC
NA,TRBJ2-5,TRBV9,TRBD2,CASSSGTSGGQETQYF,TGTGCCAGCAGCTCCGGGACTAGCGGGGGCCAAGAGACCCAGTACTTC
few,TRBJ2-1,TRBV29-1,NA,CSVGRNEQFF,TGCAGCGTTGGTCGGAATGAGCAGTTCTTC
NA,TRBJ2-5,TRBV6-1,TRBD2,CASSELAGGQETQYF,TGTGCCAGCAGTGAACTAGCGGGAGGCCAAGAGACCCAGTACTTC
NA,TRBJ1-5,TRBV21-1,NA,CASRRLQGHSNQPQHF,TGTGCCAGCAGACGCCTTCAGGGCCATAGCAATCAGCCCCAGCATTTT
NA,TRBJ1-2,TRBV29-1,TRBD1,CSAGGGTGGDGYTF,TGCAGCGCCGGGGGGGGGACAGGGGGCGATGGCTACACCTTC
NA,TRBJ1-1,TRBV6-1,NA,CASREIGGGTEAFF,TGTGCCAGCAGAGAGATAGGGGGTGGCACTGAAGCTTTCTTT
NA,TRBJ2-3,TRBV5-1,NA,CASSSRGTDTQYF,TGCGCCAGCAGCTCGAGGGGCACAGATACGCAGTATTTT
NA,TRBJ2-3,TRBV5-4,TRBD2,CASSLARGATDTQYF,TGTGCCAGCAGCTTGGCGCGGGGGGCTACAGATACGCAGTATTTT
once,TRBJ2-7,TRBV5-6,NA,CASSFRASDRQKTFYEQYF,TGTGCCAGCAGCTTTCGGGCCTCGGACAGACAGAAGACGTTCTACGAGCAGTACTTC
few,TRBJ2-1,TRBV6-6,TRBD2,CASTPLLAGNEQFF,TGTGCCAGCACCCCTCTCCTAGCGGGAAATGAGCAGTTCTTC
NA,TRBJ2-2,TRBV27,TRBD1,CASSFPRQGGAGELFF,TGTGCCAGCAGTTTTCCGCGACAGGGTGGCGCCGGGGAGCTGTTTTTT
NA,TRBJ2-7,TRBV7-9,TRBD2,CASSLLAGGPGEQYF,TGTGCCAGCAGCTTACTAGCGGGAGGGCCTGGCGAGCAGTACTTC
medium-sized,TRBJ2-7,TRBV7-9,TRBD1,CASSSGQGYYEQYF,TGTGCCAGCAGCTCGGGACAGGGTTACTACGAGCAGTACTTC
NA,TRBJ1-2,TRBV11-2,TRBD1,CASSLNRGSGSRGYTF,TGTGCCAGCAGCTTAAACAGGGGGTCGGGTAGTAGGGGCTACACCTTC
few,TRBJ2-1,TRBV10-2,NA,CASSLGGYNEQFF,TGCGCCAGCAGTTTGGGGGGCTACAATGAGCAGTTCTTC
NA,TRBJ2-3,TRBV6-1,TRBD2,CASSEEAGDRYTQYF,TGTGCCAGCAGTGAAGAGGCGGGGGATCGGTATACGCAGTATTTT
NA,TRBJ1-5,TRBV2,NA,CASSEALRVNQPQHF,TGTGCCAGCAGTGAAGCCTTGAGGGTAAATCAGCCCCAGCATTTT
NA,TRBJ2-7,TRBV11-2,NA,CASSTDRTWEQYF,TGTGCCAGCAGCACCGACAGGACCTGGGAGCAGTACTTC
NA,TRBJ1-2,TRBV6-5,TRBD1,CASSYRGQGYGYTF,TGTGCCAGCAGTTACCGGGGACAGGGCTATGGCTACACCTTC
NA,TRBJ2-3,TRBV4-2,TRBD2,CASSQVLAGGDTQYF,TGTGCCAGCAGCCAAGTTCTAGCGGGGGGAGATACGCAGTATTTT
NA,TRBJ2-1,TRBV18,NA,CASSLLGEVRNEQFF,TGTGCCAGCTCACTCTTGGGGGAGGTTCGCAATGAGCAGTTCTTC
few,TRBJ2-3,TRBV6-1,TRBD2,CASSETAGGPDTQYF,TGTGCCAGCAGTGAAACCGCGGGAGGGCCAGATACGCAGTATTTT
NA,TRBJ2-7,TRBV2,NA,CASREIYEQYF,TGTGCCAGCAGGGAGATCTACGAGCAGTACTTC
once,TRBJ2-4,TRBV11-3,TRBD1,CASRRGPKNIQYF,TGTGCCAGCAGGAGGGGGCCCAAAAACATTCAGTACTTC
once,TRBJ2-7,TRBV7-9,NA,CASSRTGRYEQYF,TGTGCCAGCAGCCGAACAGGGCGCTACGAGCAGTACTTC
NA,TRBJ1-2,TRBV6-5,NA,CASSSGQDYGYTF,TGTGCCAGCAGTTCGGGACAAGACTATGGCTACACCTTC
NA,TRBJ1-2,TRBV4-2,NA,CASSQLDRPPNYGYTF,TGTGCCAGCAGCCAACTAGACAGACCTCCTAACTATGGCTACACCTTC
few,TRBJ2-4,TRBV18,TRBD2,CASSPPSGGRAKNIQYF,TGTGCCAGCTCACCACCATCGGGCGGGAGGGCCAAAAACATTCAGTACTTC
NA,TRBJ2-1,TRBV19,TRBD1,CASQHNAGTASIGEQFF,TGTGCCAGTCAGCATAATGCCGGGACAGCTAGCATCGGTGAGCAGTTCTTC
NA,TRBJ2-1,TRBV11-3,NA,CASSPDSYNEQFF,TGTGCCAGCAGCCCAGACTCCTACAATGAGCAGTTCTTC
few,TRBJ1-1,TRBV18,NA,CASSPPWGRAEAFF,TGTGCCAGCTCACCCCCCTGGGGGCGGGCTGAAGCTTTCTTT
NA,TRBJ1-2,TRBV10-3,NA,CAISDPRVTANYGYTF,TGTGCCATCAGTGATCCGAGGGTGACTGCTAACTATGGCTACACCTTC
NA,TRBJ2-2,TRBV28,NA,CASKYPGELFF,TGTGCCAGCAAATATCCCGGGGAGCTGTTTTTT
NA,TRBJ2-1,TRBV1,NA,CTSSQGPTSGPHNEQFF,TGCACCAGCAGCCAAGGACCTACTAGCGGACCCCACAATGAGCAGTTCTTC
few,TRBJ2-5,TRBV6-6,TRBD1,CASKDTGEGETQYF,TGTGCCAGCAAAGATACAGGGGAAGGAGAGACCCAGTACTTC
NA,TRBJ2-2,TRBV10-1,NA,CASRTGKYTGELFF,TGCGCCAGCAGAACAGGGAAGTACACCGGGGAGCTGTTTTTT
NA,TRBJ2-5,TRBV15,TRBD2,CATSSPTNKRGRQETQYF,TGTGCCACCAGCTCGCCCACGAACAAGCGGGGCCGCCAAGAGACCCAGTACTTC
NA,TRBJ2-3,TRBV19,NA,CASTPGSVLTDTQYF,TGTGCCAGTACCCCGGGAAGTGTCCTAACAGATACGCAGTATTTT
NA,TRBJ1-5,TRBV19,TRBD1,CASTTHRQGNDQPQHF,TGTGCCAGTACCACACATCGACAGGGGAACGATCAGCCCCAGCATTTT
NA,TRBJ1-1,TRBV18,NA,CASSPPIANEAFF,TGTGCCAGCTCACCACCTATAGCAAATGAAGCTTTCTTT
few,TRBJ1-4,TRBV6-1,TRBD1,CASSPGQGEEKLFF,TGTGCCAGCAGCCCGGGACAGGGGGAGGAAAAACTGTTTTTT
NA,TRBJ1-1,TRBV7-6,NA,CASSLPGTLNTEAFF,TGTGCCAGCAGCTTGCCCGGGACACTGAACACTGAAGCTTTCTTT
once,TRBJ2-2,TRBV9,TRBD2,CASSVRTSTLPGELFF,TGTGCCAGCAGCGTGAGGACTAGCACTCTTCCCGGGGAGCTGTTTTTT
NA,TRBJ2-1,TRBV21-1,NA,CASSKASVNRLHEQFF,TGTGCCAGCAGCAAAGCGTCCGTTAATCGTCTCCATGAGCAGTTCTTC
NA,TRBJ1-1,TRBV23-1,TRBD1,CASSPHPKRQGSDTEAFF,TGCGCCAGCAGCCCTCACCCTAAACGACAGGGATCGGACACTGAAGCTTTCTTT
NA,TRBJ2-5,TRBV6-6,NA,CASSRLSQETQYF,TGTGCCAGCAGTCGACTGTCCCAAGAGACCCAGTACTTC
once,TRBJ1-2,TRBV6-1,TRBD1,CASSAGTAESNYGYTF,TGTGCCAGCAGTGCAGGGACAGCTGAGTCTAACTATGGCTACACCTTC
NA,TRBJ2-7,TRBV28,TRBD2,CASSLKLAGEEQYF,TGTGCCAGCAGTTTAAAGCTAGCGGGCGAAGAGCAGTACTTC
NA,TRBJ1-2,TRBV2,TRBD1,CASSEEEGAVYGYTF,TGTGCCAGCAGTGAAGAGGAGGGGGCAGTCTATGGCTACACCTTC
once,TRBJ2-1,TRBV28,TRBD2,CASSFGGWGRDEQFF,TGTGCCAGCAGTTTCGGGGGGTGGGGGAGGGATGAGCAGTTCTTC
NA,TRBJ2-1,TRBV29-1,NA,CSVNRDVYNEQFF,TGCAGCGTGAACAGGGACGTCTACAATGAGCAGTTCTTC
NA,TRBJ1-5,TRBV27,TRBD1,CATKTRRQGLPLGNQPQHF,TGTGCCACCAAAACTCGCAGACAGGGGCTTCCCCTCGGCAATCAGCCCCAGCATTTT
NA,TRBJ2-1,TRBV18,TRBD1,CASSPQIQGNEQFF,TGTGCCAGCTCACCACAAATACAGGGGAATGAGCAGTTCTTC
NA,TRBJ2-1,TRBV6-5,TRBD2,CASSSSGYNEQFF,TGTGCCAGCAGTTCTAGCGGATACAATGAGCAGTTCTTC